The 12 T cell receptor beta chains listed next were all sequenced from one sample in a study of CD8 T cells in Susac syndrome. Reverse transcription of 0.5 to 1 ug RNA was performed with random hexamers. TCRdb itself ran the immunoSEQ multiplex PCR reads through MiXCR, one entry per CDR3 protein. The sample includes some 120,000 distinct CDR3 sequences, 93% of them seen just once. The sequenced sample was CD8+ T cells from PBMCs. Receptors were obtained from a human donor with multiple sclerosis.

This chain links TRBV20-1 with TRBJ2-7, with 7 bases identical to TRBD1. J lost 4 bases, V lost 0 bases, and 6 bases had no gene match. This CDR3 contains 14 residues. From germline, CDR1 is DFQATT and CDR2 SNEGSKA (reference sequence). CDR3 nucleotides: TGCAGTGCTAGAGAGAGGGGGCAGGGTTACGAGCAGTACTTC. It codes for CSARERGQGYEQYF.

The chain carries TRBV13 and TRBJ2-5; 9 positions agree with TRBD1. This CDR3 has 14 amino acids. The V and J ends lost 4 bases and 5 bases, in that order; junction bases with no gene match: 5. CDR1 and CDR2 from the germline V gene are PRHDT and FYEKMQ (reference sequence). The chain's CDR3 is CASSSRDRVETQYF. The DNA for the CDR3 is TGTGCCAGCAGCTCCCGGGACAGGGTTGAGACCCAGTACTTC.

This chain connects TRBV5-5 to TRBJ2-5, with D hard to call. CDR1 is SGHKS and CDR2 is YYEKEE in the germline V gene (reference sequence). V shed 4 bases and J shed 2 bases, with 15 bases lying between them. The CDR3 spans 15 residues. CDR3 sequence reads: CASSLSFRIQETQYF. DNA for the CDR3: TGTGCCAGCAGCCTCAGTTTCCGGATACAAGAGACCCAGTACTTC. The entire variable domain, with the rest obtained from reference TRBV5-5 and TRBJ2-5, is as follows: DAGVTQSPTHLIKTRGQQVTLRCSPISGHKSVSWYQQVLGQGPQFIFQYYEKEERGRGNFPDRFSARQFPNYSSELNVNALLLGDSALYLCASSLSFRIQETQYFGPGTRLLVL.

The chain links TRBV13 to TRBJ2-3; D unclear. Between the trimmed V and J ends, which lost 1 base and 6 bases, there was a span of 5 bases. This CDR3 region has 12 residues. Germline V lookup: CDR1 PRHDT, CDR2 FYEKMQ (reference sequence). CDR3 coding DNA: TGTGCCAGCAGCTTAGCGGACGATACGCAGTATTTT. Its translation: CASSLADDTQYF.

This chain joins TRBV12-2 and TRBJ1-1. TRBV12-2 is given as a pseudogene. The CDR3 contains 16 residues. The CDR3 is CASRLEGRRMNTEAFF. The CDR3, as DNA: TGTGCAAGTCGCTTAGAAGGGAGGCGGATGAACACTGAAGCTTTCTTT.

In nucleotides, the CDR3 is TGTGCCAGCAGCTTGGGCGGACTGGAGCTGTTTTTT. This gives the protein CASSLGGLELFF. This rearrangement joins TRBV5-4 to TRBJ2-2, with a weak D call TRBD2 (5 bases). V shed 0 bases and J shed 10 bases, with 7 bases lying between them. Germline V gene data show CDR1 as SGHNT and CDR2 as YYREEE (reference sequence). The CDR3 totals 12 residues.

This chain links TRBV20-1 with TRBJ1-2; 9 bases map to TRBD1. The ends lost 6 bases at V and 3 bases at J; junction bases unmatched: 8. Germline V lookup: CDR1 DFQATT, CDR2 SNEGSKA (reference sequence). The CDR3 is made up of 14 amino acids. CDR3 sequence (DNA): TGCAGTGCGAAAGACAGGGGGAGGGACTATGGCTACACCTTC. Amino acids: CSAKDRGRDYGYTF.

The J gene is TRBJ2-2, the V gene TRBV15, with D possibly matching TRBD1 (6 bases). Germline-derived CDR1 and CDR2 are LNHNV and YYDKDF (reference sequence). This CDR3 contains 16 residues. Trimming took 0 bases from V and 5 from J, leaving 13 bases between them. CDR3 amino acids: CATSRDRQGLTGELFF. CDR3 DNA: TGTGCCACCAGCAGAGACAGGCAGGGGTTAACCGGGGAGCTGTTTTTT.

This chain connects TRBV11-2 to TRBJ2-3, with TRBD2 matching over 14 bases. The germline V gene encodes CDR1 SGHAT and CDR2 FQNNGV. Losses at the gene ends were 5 bases for V and 2 bases for J; bases not matched to a gene: 18. The CDR3 totals 21 residues. CDR3 in DNA: TGTGCCAGCAGCCCTACCTGGCGACTAGCGGGGGGGCGAGCGTCCACAGATACGCAGTATTTT. Encoded protein: CASSPTWRLAGGRASTDTQYF. Full variable domain (rest looked up from reference TRBV11-2 and TRBJ2-3): EAGVAQSPRYKIIEKRQSVAFWCNPISGHATLYWYQQILGQGPKLLIQFQNNGVVDDSQLPKDRFSAERLKGVDSTLKIQPAKLEDSAVYLCASSPTWRLAGGRASTDTQYFGPGTRLTVL.

The gene calls are TRBV7-8 and TRBJ2-3; 7 positions agree with TRBD1. CDR1 SGHVS and CDR2 FQNEAQ come from the germline V gene. J was trimmed by 7 bases and V by 0 bases; bases with no gene match: 7. This CDR3 region has 15 residues. CDR3 loop: CASSLAETGTHTQYF. Here the CDR3 DNA reads TGTGCCAGCAGCTTAGCGGAGACAGGGACGCATACGCAGTATTTT. Supplemented by reference TRBV7-8 and TRBJ2-3, the full variable domain reads GAGVSQSPRYKVAKRGQDVALRCDPISGHVSLFWYQQALGQGPEFLTYFQNEAQLDKSGLPSDRFFAERPEGSVSTLKIQRTQQEDSAVYLCASSLAETGTHTQYFGPGTRLTVL.

This clonotype occurred once. The chain couples TRBV18 to TRBJ2-5; the match to TRBD1 covers 8 bases. Trimming at V came to 4 bases and at J to 5 bases, leaving 6 bases not matched to a gene. CDR1 KGHSH and CDR2 LQKENI come from the germline V gene. CDR3 length: 14 amino acids. The CDR3 DNA reads as TGTGCCAGCTCACGGACAGGGAATAAGGAGACCCAGTACTTC. Protein product: CASSRTGNKETQYF.

The rearrangement uses TRBV6-2 or TRBV6-3 and TRBJ2-7; 7 bases are shared with TRBD1. The V and J ends lost 5 bases and 2 bases, in that order; junction bases with no gene match: 3. Germline CDR1 is MNHEY and CDR2 is SVGEGT. The CDR3 totals 13 residues. The CDR3 loop is CASSADRAYEQYF. The CDR3 bases are TGTGCCAGCAGTGCCGACAGGGCCTACGAGCAGTACTTC.